The 17 T cell receptor beta chains below come from one sample, sequenced in a study of blood T cell repertoires in COVID-19. The data were produced by immunoSEQ multiplex PCR, yet TCRdb's version contains in-frame clones alone and is incomplete. Among roughly 100,000 clones listed, about nine tenths were seen once. What was sequenced was peripheral blood. All receptors come from a woman in her forties or fifties with COVID-19, enrolled during active disease.

The chain carries TRBV4-1 and TRBJ1-2, with 12 positions matching TRBD1. After removal of 4 bases from V and 4 bases from J, the junction contained 13 bases not matched to a gene. From germline, CDR1 is MGHRA and CDR2 YSYEKL. The CDR3 sequence is 18 residues long. The CDR3 DNA sequence: TGCGCCAGCAGCCTAGGTCCCGGGACAGGGGGCGGTAGCTATGGCTACACCTTC. It specifies CASSLGPGTGGGSYGYTF.

The table lists this clone with a few counts. The chain recombines TRBV3-1 (or the pseudogene TRBV3-2) with TRBJ1-2, with a possible D match to TRBD1 (5 bases). CDR1 and CDR2 (germline): LGHDT, YNNKEL (reference sequence). With 6 bases removed from V and 8 bases from J, the gap between germline ends came to 19 bases. This CDR3 region has 14 residues. The CDR3: CASSRGGGIGGYTF. The CDR3 nucleotides are TGTGCCAGCAGTCGAGGTGGGGGGATCGGCGGCTACACCTTC.

This clone was detected only a few times. The chain recombines TRBV4-1 with TRBJ1-1; D not resolved. Germline CDR1 is MGHRA and CDR2 is YSYEKL. This CDR3 has 14 amino acids. V lost 5 bases and J lost 0, with 10 bases in between. The CDR3 DNA is TGCGCCAGCAGCTCCCCCTTCCTGAACACTGAAGCTTTCTTT. This encodes CASSSPFLNTEAFF.

V and J are TRBV10-3 and TRBJ2-2; 16 bases fit TRBD2. The germline V gene has CDR1 ENHRY and CDR2 SYGVKD. The CDR3 has 17 residues. V shed 8 bases and J 5 bases; nucleotides not matched to a gene: 8. The CDR3 coding sequence is TGTGCCATCGGGACTAGCGGGGGGGCCGTGATGACCGGGGAGCTGTTTTTT. Amino acid sequence: CAIGTSGGAVMTGELFF.

The chain couples TRBV30 to TRBJ2-6; 7 nucleotides line up with TRBD1. The CDR3 contains 14 residues. V shed 7 bases and J 4 bases; nucleotides not matched to a gene: 7. Germline values: CDR1 GTSNPN, CDR2 SVGIG (reference sequence). The CDR3 sequence: CAYTTGVGANVLTF. CDR3 nucleotides: TGTGCCTACACTACAGGGGTCGGGGCCAACGTCCTGACTTTC.

This chain links TRBV7-9 with TRBJ2-5; TRBD2 matches 7 bases. The CDR3 consists of 15 residues. V dropped 0 bases and J dropped 2; count of bases not matched to a gene: 3. Germline V gene lookup returns CDR1 SEHNR and CDR2 FQNEAQ (reference sequence). CDR3 nucleotides: TGTGCCAGCAGCTTAGCGCTAGCGGAACAAGAGACCCAGTACTTC. It encodes CASSLALAEQETQYF.

This clone showed up just once. The V gene is TRBV5-5, the J gene TRBJ1-5, with 8 bases identical to TRBD1. V shed 4 bases, J shed 6 bases, and the junction held 9 bases outside the gene matches. Germline CDR1 is SGHKS and CDR2 is YYEKEE (reference sequence). The CDR3 is 15 residues long. Here the CDR3 reads CASSLDRGGGQPQHF. CDR3 nucleotide sequence: TGTGCCAGCAGCCTCGACAGGGGAGGTGGTCAGCCCCAGCATTTT.

V and J are TRBV5-1 and TRBJ2-1, with 8 bases fitting TRBD1. The V gene end was trimmed by 0 bases and the J gene end by 6 bases; junction bases not matched to a gene: 5. The CDR3 contains 15 residues. Germline CDR1 SGHRS, CDR2 YFSETQ. The CDR3 here is CASSLGQGARNEQFF. Written as DNA, the CDR3 is TGCGCCAGCAGCTTGGGTCAGGGGGCTCGCAATGAGCAGTTCTTC.

V gene TRBV5-1 combines with J gene TRBJ1-2; D unclear. V was pared by 4 bases and J by 7 bases, with 11 bases between. CDR1 and CDR2 from the germline V gene are SGHRS and YFSETQ. The CDR3 covers 12 residues. Here the CDR3 reads CASSPDMVGYTF. The CDR3 DNA is TGCGCCAGCAGCCCCGACATGGTTGGCTACACCTTC.

This chain joins TRBV3-1 (or the pseudogene TRBV3-2) and TRBJ2-5; 11 bases align to TRBD2. The junction had 6 bases not matched to a gene; V was cut back by 6 bases and J by 6 bases. CDR3 length: 14 residues. Germline-derived CDR1 and CDR2 are LGHDT and YNNKEL (reference sequence). The CDR3 here is CASRVAGGNKTQYF. CDR3 nucleotides: TGTGCCAGCAGAGTAGCGGGGGGGAATAAGACCCAGTACTTC.

This chain links TRBV4-3 with TRBJ2-2; tentatively, D is TRBD2 (6 bases). Germline CDR1 and CDR2: LGHNA and YSLEER. Trimming cost V 0 bases and J 2 bases, with 10 bases left between them. CDR3 length equals 16 residues. CDR3 coding DNA: TGCGCCAGCAGCCAAGAGGGCGGGGCAAACACCGGGGAGCTGTTTTTT. Encoded protein: CASSQEGGANTGELFF.

The J gene is TRBJ1-2, the V gene TRBV30, with a tentative D call TRBD1 (5 bases). Germline loops: CDR1 GTSNPN, CDR2 SVGIG (reference sequence). Trimming shortened V by 0 bases and J by 4 bases, and 15 bases separated the two germline ends. CDR3 length: 15 residues. The CDR3 here is CAWSVPGVRFYGYTF. CDR3 coding DNA: TGTGCCTGGAGTGTACCGGGGGTGAGGTTCTATGGCTACACCTTC.

The CDR3 DNA reads TGTGCCAGCTCACCTTGGGAGGCCTCTGGAAACACCATATATTTT. It translates to CASSPWEASGNTIYF. This chain uses TRBV18 with TRBJ1-3; D is uncertain. The germline V and J ends were trimmed by 3 bases and 0 bases, with 9 bases remaining between them. The germline V gene has CDR1 KGHSH and CDR2 LQKENI. This CDR3 contains 15 residues.

This clone has just a few counts. The CDR3: CASSWDSINSPLHF. The CDR3 nucleotides read TGTGCCAGCAGCTGGGACAGCATTAATTCACCCCTCCACTTT. The rearrangement uses TRBV7-8 and TRBJ1-6; 7 positions agree with TRBD1. The germline gives CDR1 SGHVS, CDR2 FQNEAQ. This CDR3 has 14 amino acids. V was clipped by 4 bases and J by 6 bases; unmatched bases: 3.

The J gene is TRBJ1-1, the V gene TRBV28, with TRBD1 as a possible D gene (6 bases). V lost 4 bases and J lost 3, with 18 bases in between. Germline V lookup: CDR1 MDHEN, CDR2 SYDVKM. This CDR3 has 16 amino acids. CDR3 in amino acids: CASSSGTRGADTEAFF. Written as DNA, the CDR3 is TGTGCCAGCAGTTCTGGGACAAGGGGCGCGGACACTGAAGCTTTCTTT. The whole variable domain, filled in from reference TRBV28 and TRBJ1-1, reads DVKVTQSSRYLVKRTGEKVFLECVQDMDHENMFWYRQDPGLGLRLIYFSYDVKMKEKGDIPEGYSVSREKKERFSLILESASTNQTSMYLCASSSGTRGADTEAFFGQGTRLTVV.

As regards this clone: At one boundary the junction diverges from the germline segment, which might be a read error. J is TRBJ2-2 and V is TRBV7-7; 13 bases are shared with TRBD2. This CDR3 spans 17 amino acids. CDR1 and CDR2 from the germline V gene are SSHAT and FNYEAQ (reference sequence). The CDR3 region is CASSIGLAGENTGELFF. Written as DNA, the CDR3 is TGTGCTAGCAGCATCGGACTAGCGGGGGAGAACACCGGGGAGCTGTTTTTT.

V and J are TRBV11-2 and TRBJ1-3; 11 positions agree with TRBD1. The CDR3 is made up of 17 amino acids. Germline assignment: CDR1 SGHAT and CDR2 FQNNGV. V gave up 5 bases and J gave up 4 bases; unmatched junction bases: 10. The CDR3: CASSAGQGATIGNTIYF. The DNA of the CDR3 is TGTGCCAGCAGCGCCGGACAGGGGGCTACAATAGGAAACACCATATATTTT. Drawing the rest from reference TRBV11-2 and TRBJ1-3, the complete variable domain is EAGVAQSPRYKIIEKRQSVAFWCNPISGHATLYWYQQILGQGPKLLIQFQNNGVVDDSQLPKDRFSAERLKGVDSTLKIQPAKLEDSAVYLCASSAGQGATIGNTIYFGEGSWLTVV.